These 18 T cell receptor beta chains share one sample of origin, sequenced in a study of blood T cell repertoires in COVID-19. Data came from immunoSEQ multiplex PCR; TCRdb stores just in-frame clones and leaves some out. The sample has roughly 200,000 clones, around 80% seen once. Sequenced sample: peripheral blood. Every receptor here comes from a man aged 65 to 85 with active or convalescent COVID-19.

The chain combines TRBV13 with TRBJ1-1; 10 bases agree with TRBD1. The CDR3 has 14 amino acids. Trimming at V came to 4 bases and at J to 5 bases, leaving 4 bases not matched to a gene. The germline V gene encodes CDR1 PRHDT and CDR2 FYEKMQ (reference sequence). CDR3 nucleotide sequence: TGTGCCAGCAGCTGGGGACAGGGGAGGACTGAAGCTTTCTTT. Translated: CASSWGQGRTEAFF.

CDR3 bases: TGTGCCATCAGTGAGTTGGGGGGAGAGACCCAGTACTTC. Translated, it gives CAISELGGETQYF. The V and J genes are TRBV10-3 and TRBJ2-5; D might be TRBD2 (6 bases). Germline lookup yields CDR1 ENHRY and CDR2 SYGVKD. V lost 1 base to trimming and J lost 4 bases, with 7 bases between them. CDR3 size: 13 residues.

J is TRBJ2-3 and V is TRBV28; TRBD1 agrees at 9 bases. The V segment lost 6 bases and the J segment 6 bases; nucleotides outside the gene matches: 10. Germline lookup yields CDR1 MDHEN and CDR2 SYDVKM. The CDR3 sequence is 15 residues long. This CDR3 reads CASRLTDRGGDTQYF. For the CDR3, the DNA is TGTGCCAGCAGACTAACGGACAGGGGAGGGGATACGCAGTATTTT.

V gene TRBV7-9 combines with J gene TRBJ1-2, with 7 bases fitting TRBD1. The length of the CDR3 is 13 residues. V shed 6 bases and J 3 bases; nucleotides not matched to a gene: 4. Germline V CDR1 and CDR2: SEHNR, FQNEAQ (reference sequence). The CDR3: CASRGGADYGYTF. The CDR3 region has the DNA TGTGCCAGCAGAGGGGGCGCGGACTATGGCTACACCTTC.

CDR3 protein: CASSYTGTGAQKYGYTF. The CDR3 nucleotides are TGTGCCAGCAGTTACACCGGGACAGGGGCCCAAAAATATGGCTACACCTTC. V gene TRBV6-2 or TRBV6-3 combines with J gene TRBJ1-2; 10 nucleotides agree with TRBD1. The CDR3 extends over 17 amino acids. Germline V gives CDR1 MNHEY, CDR2 SVGEGT. The trim removed 2 bases at V and 5 bases at J, leaving 11 bases unmatched.

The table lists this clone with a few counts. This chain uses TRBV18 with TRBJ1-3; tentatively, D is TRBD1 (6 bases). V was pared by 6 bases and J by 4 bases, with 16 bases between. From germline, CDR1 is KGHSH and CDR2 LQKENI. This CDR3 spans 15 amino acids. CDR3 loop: CASSPLTGTGNTIYF. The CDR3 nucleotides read TGTGCCAGCTCGCCCCTTACAGGGACAGGAAACACCATATATTTT. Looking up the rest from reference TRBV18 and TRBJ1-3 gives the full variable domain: NAGVMQNPRHLVRRRGQEARLRCSPMKGHSHVYWYRQLPEEGLKFMVYLQKENIIDESGMPKERFSAEFPKEGPSILRIQQVVRGDSAAYFCASSPLTGTGNTIYFGEGSWLTVV.

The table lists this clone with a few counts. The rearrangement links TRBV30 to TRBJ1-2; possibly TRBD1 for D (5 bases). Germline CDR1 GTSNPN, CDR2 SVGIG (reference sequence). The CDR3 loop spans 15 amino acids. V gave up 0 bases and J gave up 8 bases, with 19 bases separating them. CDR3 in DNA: TGTGCCTGGAGTGTAAGAAGGGCCGAGCGGGGGGGCTACACCTTC. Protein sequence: CAWSVRRAERGGYTF.

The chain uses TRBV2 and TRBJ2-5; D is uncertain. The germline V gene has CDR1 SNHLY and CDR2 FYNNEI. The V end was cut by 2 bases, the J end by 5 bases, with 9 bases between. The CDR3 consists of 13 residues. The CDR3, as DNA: TGTGCCAGCAGTGAACGTCGTCTGGAGACCCAGTACTTC. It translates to CASSERRLETQYF.

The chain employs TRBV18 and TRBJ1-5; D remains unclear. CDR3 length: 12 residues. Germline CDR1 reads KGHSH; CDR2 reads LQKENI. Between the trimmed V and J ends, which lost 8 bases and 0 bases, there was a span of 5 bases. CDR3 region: CASASSNQPQHF. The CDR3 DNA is TGTGCCAGCGCGTCTAGCAATCAGCCCCAGCATTTT.

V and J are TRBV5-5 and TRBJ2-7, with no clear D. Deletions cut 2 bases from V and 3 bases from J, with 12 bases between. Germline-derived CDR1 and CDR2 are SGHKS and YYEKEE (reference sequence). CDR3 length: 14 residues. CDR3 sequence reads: CASSFGGLDYEQYF. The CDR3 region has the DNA TGTGCCAGCAGCTTCGGCGGTTTGGACTACGAGCAGTACTTC. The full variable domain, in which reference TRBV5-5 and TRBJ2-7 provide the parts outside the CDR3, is DAGVTQSPTHLIKTRGQQVTLRCSPISGHKSVSWYQQVLGQGPQFIFQYYEKEERGRGNFPDRFSARQFPNYSSELNVNALLLGDSALYLCASSFGGLDYEQYFGPGTRLTVT.

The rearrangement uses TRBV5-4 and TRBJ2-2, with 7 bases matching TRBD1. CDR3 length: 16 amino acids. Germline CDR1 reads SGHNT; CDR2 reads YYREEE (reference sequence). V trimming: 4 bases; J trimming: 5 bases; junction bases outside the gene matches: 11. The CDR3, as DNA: TGTGCCAGCAGCCCCGTAATGGGACAGAAAACCGGGGAGCTGTTTTTT. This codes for CASSPVMGQKTGELFF.

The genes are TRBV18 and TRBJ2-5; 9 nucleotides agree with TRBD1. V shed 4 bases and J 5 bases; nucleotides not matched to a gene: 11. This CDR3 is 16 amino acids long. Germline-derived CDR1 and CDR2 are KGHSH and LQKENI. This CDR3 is CASSRTRQGEAETQYF. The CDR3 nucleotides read TGTGCCAGCTCACGCACACGACAGGGGGAGGCGGAGACCCAGTACTTC. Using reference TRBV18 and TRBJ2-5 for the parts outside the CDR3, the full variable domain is NAGVMQNPRHLVRRRGQEARLRCSPMKGHSHVYWYRQLPEEGLKFMVYLQKENIIDESGMPKERFSAEFPKEGPSILRIQQVVRGDSAAYFCASSRTRQGEAETQYFGPGTRLLVL.

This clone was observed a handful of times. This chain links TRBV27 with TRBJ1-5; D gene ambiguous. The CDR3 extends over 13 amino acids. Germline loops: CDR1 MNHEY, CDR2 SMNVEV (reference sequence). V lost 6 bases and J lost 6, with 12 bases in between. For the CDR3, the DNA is TGTGCCAGCAGGCTACAGATCGGTCAGCCCCAGCATTTT. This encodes CASRLQIGQPQHF.

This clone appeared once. The CDR3 reads CASSRTGSSQETQYF. CDR3 in DNA: TGTGCCAGCAGTCGAACCGGGAGCAGCCAAGAGACCCAGTACTTC. This sequence joins TRBV2 and TRBJ2-5; perhaps TRBD2 as D (6 bases). Between the trimmed V and J ends, which lost 5 bases and 1 base, there was a span of 14 bases. The CDR3 consists of 15 residues. Germline lookup yields CDR1 SNHLY and CDR2 FYNNEI.

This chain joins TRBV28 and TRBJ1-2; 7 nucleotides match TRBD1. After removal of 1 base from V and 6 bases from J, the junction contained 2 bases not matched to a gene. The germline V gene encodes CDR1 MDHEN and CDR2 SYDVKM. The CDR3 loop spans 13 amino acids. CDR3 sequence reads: CASSLFGTDGYTF. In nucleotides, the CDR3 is TGTGCCAGCAGTTTATTCGGGACAGATGGCTACACCTTC.

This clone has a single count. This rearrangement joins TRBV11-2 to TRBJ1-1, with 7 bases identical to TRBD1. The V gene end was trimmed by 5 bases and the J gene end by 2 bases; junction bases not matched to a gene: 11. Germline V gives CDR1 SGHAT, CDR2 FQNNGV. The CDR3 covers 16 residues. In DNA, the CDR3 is TGTGCCAGCAGCCGTTACGGGACAGTACTTAACACTGAAGCTTTCTTT. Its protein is CASSRYGTVLNTEAFF. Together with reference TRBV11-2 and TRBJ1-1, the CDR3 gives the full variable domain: EAGVAQSPRYKIIEKRQSVAFWCNPISGHATLYWYQQILGQGPKLLIQFQNNGVVDDSQLPKDRFSAERLKGVDSTLKIQPAKLEDSAVYLCASSRYGTVLNTEAFFGQGTRLTVV.

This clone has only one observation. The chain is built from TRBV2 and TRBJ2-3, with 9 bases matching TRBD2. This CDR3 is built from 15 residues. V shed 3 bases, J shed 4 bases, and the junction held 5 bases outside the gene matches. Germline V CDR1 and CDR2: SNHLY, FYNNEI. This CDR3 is CASSDNSGSADTQYF. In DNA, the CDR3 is TGTGCCAGCAGTGATAATAGCGGGAGTGCAGATACGCAGTATTTT.

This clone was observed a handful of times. CDR3 DNA sequence: TGTGCCAGTGGGGGCGGGAGGAACACTGAAGCTTTCTTT. Translating it yields CASGGGRNTEAFF. V usage is TRBV19 and J usage is TRBJ1-1, with a possible D match to TRBD1 (6 bases). The CDR3 is 13 amino acids. The germline gives CDR1 LNHDA, CDR2 SQIVND (reference sequence). Trimming left V 8 bases short and J 1 base short, with 11 bases between.